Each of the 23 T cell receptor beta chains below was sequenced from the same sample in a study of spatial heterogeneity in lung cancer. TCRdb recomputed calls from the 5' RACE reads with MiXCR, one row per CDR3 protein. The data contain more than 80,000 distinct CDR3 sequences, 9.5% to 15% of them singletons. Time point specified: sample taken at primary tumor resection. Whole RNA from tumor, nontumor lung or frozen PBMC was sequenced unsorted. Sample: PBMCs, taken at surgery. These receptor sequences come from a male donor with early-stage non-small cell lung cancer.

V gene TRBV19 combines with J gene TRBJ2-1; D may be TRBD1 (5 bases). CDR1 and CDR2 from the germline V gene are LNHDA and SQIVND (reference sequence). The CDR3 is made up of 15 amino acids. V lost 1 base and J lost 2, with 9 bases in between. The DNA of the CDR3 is TGTGCCAGTAGTATAGGTCAACAGGCCTACAATGAGCAGTTCTTC. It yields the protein CASSIGQQAYNEQFF.

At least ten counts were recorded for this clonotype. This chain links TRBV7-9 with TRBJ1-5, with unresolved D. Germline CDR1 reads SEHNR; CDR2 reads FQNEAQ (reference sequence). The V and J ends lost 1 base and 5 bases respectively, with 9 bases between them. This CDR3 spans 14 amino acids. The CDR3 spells CASSLGQWDQPQHF. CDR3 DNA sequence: TGTGCCAGCAGCTTAGGGCAGTGGGATCAGCCCCAGCATTTT.

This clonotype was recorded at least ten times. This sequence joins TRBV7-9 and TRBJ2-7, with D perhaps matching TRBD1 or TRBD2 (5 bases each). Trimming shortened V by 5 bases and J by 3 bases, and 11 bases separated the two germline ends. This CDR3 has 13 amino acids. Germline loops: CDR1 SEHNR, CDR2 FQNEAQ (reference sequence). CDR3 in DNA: TGTGCCAGCAGCAGCCGGGGCAACTACGAGCAGTACTTC. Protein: CASSSRGNYEQYF. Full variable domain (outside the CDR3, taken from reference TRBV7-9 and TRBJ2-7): DTGVSQNPRHKITKRGQNVTFRCDPISEHNRLYWYRQTLGQGPEFLTYFQNEAQLEKSRLLSDRFSAERPKGSFSTLEIQRTEQGDSAMYLCASSSRGNYEQYFGPGTRLTVT.

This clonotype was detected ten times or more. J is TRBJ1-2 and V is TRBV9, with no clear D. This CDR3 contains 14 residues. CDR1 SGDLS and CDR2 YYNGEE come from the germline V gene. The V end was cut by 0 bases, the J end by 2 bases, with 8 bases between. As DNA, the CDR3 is TGTGCCAGCAGCGTAGGTCTGAACAACTATGGCTACACCTTC. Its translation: CASSVGLNNYGYTF.

Here the CDR3 reads CSARPAGGDQPQHF. The CDR3 nucleotides are TGCAGTGCTAGACCTGCCGGGGGGGATCAGCCCCAGCATTTT. The chain is built from TRBV20-1 and TRBJ1-5; possibly TRBD1 for D (5 bases). Germline CDR1 DFQATT, CDR2 SNEGSKA (reference sequence). The V gene lost 2 bases and the J gene lost 5 bases, with 13 bases spanning the gap. This CDR3 is 14 amino acids long.

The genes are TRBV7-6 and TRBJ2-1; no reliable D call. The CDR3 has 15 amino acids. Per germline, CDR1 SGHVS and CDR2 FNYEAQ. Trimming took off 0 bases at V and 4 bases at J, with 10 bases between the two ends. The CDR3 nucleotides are TGTGCCAGCAGCTTAGCCAGGAACCTTTACAATGAGCAGTTCTTC. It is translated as CASSLARNLYNEQFF.

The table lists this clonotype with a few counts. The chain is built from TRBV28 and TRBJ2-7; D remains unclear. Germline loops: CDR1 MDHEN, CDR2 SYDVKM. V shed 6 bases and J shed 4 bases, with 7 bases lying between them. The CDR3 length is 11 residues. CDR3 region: CASRAHYEQYF. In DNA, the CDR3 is TGTGCCAGCAGGGCTCATTACGAGCAGTACTTC. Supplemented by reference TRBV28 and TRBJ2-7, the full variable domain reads DVKVTQSSRYLVKRTGEKVFLECVQDMDHENMFWYRQDPGLGLRLIYFSYDVKMKEKGDIPEGYSVSREKKERFSLILESASTNQTSMYLCASRAHYEQYFGPGTRLTVT.

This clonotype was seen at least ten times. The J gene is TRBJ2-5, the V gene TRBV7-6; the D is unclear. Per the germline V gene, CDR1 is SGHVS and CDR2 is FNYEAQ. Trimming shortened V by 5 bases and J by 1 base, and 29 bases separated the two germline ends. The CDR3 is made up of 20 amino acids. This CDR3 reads CASSPQRRSVQIFSQETQYF. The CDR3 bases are TGTGCCAGCAGCCCCCAGAGAAGAAGCGTTCAAATATTTAGCCAAGAGACCCAGTACTTC. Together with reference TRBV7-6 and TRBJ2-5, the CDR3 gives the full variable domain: GAGVSQSPRYKVTKRGQDVALRCDPISGHVSLYWYRQALGQGPEFLTYFNYEAQQDKSGLPNDRFSAERPEGSISTLTIQRTEQRDSAMYRCASSPQRRSVQIFSQETQYFGPGTRLLVL.

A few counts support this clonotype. The CDR3 here is CASSEPGANVLTF. The CDR3 DNA reads as TGCGCCAGCAGCGAACCTGGGGCCAACGTCCTGACTTTC. The genes are TRBV5-1 and TRBJ2-6; D is ambiguous. The CDR3 spans 13 residues. V lost 4 bases to trimming and J lost 2 bases, with 4 bases between them. CDR1 is SGHRS, CDR2 YFSETQ, per germline.

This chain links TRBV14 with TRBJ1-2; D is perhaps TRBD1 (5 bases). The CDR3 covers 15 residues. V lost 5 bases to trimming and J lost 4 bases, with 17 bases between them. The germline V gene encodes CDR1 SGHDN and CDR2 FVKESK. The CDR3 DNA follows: TGTGCCAGCAGCTCCCAGACAGAGTTCAGCTATGGCTACACCTTC. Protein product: CASSSQTEFSYGYTF.

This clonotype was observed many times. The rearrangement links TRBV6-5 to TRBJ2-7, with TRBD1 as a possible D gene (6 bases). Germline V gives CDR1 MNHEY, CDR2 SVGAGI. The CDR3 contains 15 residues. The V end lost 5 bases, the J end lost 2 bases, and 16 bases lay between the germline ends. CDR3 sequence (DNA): TGTGCCAGCAGTGGGGGCACCTCAAACCCCTACGAGCAGTACTTC. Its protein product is CASSGGTSNPYEQYF.

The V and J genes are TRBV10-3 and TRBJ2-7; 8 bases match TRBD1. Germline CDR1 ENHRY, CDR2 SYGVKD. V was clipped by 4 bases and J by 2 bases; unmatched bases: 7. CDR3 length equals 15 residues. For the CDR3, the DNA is TGTGCCATCAGTGCGAACCCAGGGGGCGCCTACGAGCAGTACTTC. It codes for CAISANPGGAYEQYF.

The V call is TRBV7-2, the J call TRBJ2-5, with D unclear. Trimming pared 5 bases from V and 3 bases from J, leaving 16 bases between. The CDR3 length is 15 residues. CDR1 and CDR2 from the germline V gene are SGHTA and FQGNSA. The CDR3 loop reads CASSQSSSPKETQYF. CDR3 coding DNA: TGTGCCAGCAGCCAATCGAGTTCCCCAAAAGAGACCCAGTACTTC.

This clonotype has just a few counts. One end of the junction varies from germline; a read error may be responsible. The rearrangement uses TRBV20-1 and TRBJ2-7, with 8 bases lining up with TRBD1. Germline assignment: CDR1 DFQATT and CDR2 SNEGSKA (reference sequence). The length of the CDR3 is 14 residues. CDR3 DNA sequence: TGCAGTGCCAGAGTAGACAGGGGTTTGTACGAGCAGTACTTC. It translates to CSARVDRGLYEQYF.

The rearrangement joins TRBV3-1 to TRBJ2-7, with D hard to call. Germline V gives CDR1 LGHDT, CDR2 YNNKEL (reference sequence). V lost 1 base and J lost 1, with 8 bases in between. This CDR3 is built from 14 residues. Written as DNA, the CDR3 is TGTGCCAGCAGCCAAGGACCGACATCCTACGAGCAGTACTTC. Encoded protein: CASSQGPTSYEQYF.

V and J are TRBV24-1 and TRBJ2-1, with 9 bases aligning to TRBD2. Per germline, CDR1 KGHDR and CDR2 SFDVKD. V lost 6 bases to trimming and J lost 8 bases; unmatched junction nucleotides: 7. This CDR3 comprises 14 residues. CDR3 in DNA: TGTGCCACCAGTTCCAGCGGGGGGTCGGATGAGCAGTTCTTC. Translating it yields CATSSSGGSDEQFF.

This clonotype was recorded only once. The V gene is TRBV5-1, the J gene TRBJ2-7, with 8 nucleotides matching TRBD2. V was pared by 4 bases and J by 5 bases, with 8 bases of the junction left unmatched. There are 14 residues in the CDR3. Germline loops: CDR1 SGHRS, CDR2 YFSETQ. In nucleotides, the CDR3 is TGCGCCAGCAGCCCCCTGCTAGCGGGTAACGAGCAGTACTTC. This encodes CASSPLLAGNEQYF.

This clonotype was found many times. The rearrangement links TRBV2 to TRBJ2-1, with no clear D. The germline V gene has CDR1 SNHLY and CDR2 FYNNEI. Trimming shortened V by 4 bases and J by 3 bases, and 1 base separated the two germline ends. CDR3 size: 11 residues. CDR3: CASSVYNEQFF. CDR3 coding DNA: TGTGCCAGCAGTGTCTACAATGAGCAGTTCTTC. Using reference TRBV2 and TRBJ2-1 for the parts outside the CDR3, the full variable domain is EPEVTQTPSHQVTQMGQEVILRCVPISNHLYFYWYRQILGQKVEFLVSFYNNEISEKSEIFDDQFSVERPDGSNFTLKIRSTKLEDSAMYFCASSVYNEQFFGPGTRLTVL.

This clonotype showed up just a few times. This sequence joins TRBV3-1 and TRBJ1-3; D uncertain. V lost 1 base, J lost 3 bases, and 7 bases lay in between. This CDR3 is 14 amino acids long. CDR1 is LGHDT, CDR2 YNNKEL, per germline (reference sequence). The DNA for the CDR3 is TGTGCCAGCAGCCAAGGTCCGATTGGAAACACCATATATTTT. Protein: CASSQGPIGNTIYF. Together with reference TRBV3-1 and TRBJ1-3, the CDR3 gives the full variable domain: DTAVSQTPKYLVTQMGNDKSIKCEQNLGHDTMYWYKQDSKKFLKIMFSYNNKELIINETVPNRFSPKSPDKAHLNLHINSLELGDSAVYFCASSQGPIGNTIYFGEGSWLTVV.

CDR3 region: CASRLGAGRQETQYF. The CDR3 DNA is TGTGCCAGCCGGTTGGGGGCTGGGAGGCAAGAGACCCAGTACTTC. V usage is TRBV12-3 or TRBV12-4 and J usage is TRBJ2-5; D could derive from TRBD1 or TRBD2 (6 bases each). The CDR3 has 15 residues. V was pared by 8 bases and J by 2 bases, with 18 bases between.

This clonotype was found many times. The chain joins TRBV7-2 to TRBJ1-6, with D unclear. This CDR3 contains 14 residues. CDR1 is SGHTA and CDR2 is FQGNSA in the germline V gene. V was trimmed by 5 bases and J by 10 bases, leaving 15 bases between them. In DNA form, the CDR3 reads TGTGCCAGCAGCCTCCCCAGGCGTGGCTCACCCCTCCACTTT. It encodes CASSLPRRGSPLHF.

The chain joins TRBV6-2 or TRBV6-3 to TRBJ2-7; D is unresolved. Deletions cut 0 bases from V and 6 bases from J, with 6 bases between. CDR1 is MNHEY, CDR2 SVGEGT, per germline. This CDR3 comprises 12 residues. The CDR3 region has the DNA TGTGCCAGCAGTTACTCGCCGGTCGAGCAGTACTTC. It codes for CASSYSPVEQYF.

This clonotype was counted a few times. The CDR3 sequence is CATSAGGVPRQFF. CDR3 in DNA: TGTGCCACCAGTGCTGGCGGGGTGCCGAGGCAGTTCTTC. This chain joins TRBV24-1 and TRBJ2-1, with D possibly being TRBD2 (6 bases). The CDR3 runs to 13 residues. Trimming cost V 5 bases and J 12 bases, with 16 bases left between them. Germline V gene sequence: CDR1 KGHDR, CDR2 SFDVKD.